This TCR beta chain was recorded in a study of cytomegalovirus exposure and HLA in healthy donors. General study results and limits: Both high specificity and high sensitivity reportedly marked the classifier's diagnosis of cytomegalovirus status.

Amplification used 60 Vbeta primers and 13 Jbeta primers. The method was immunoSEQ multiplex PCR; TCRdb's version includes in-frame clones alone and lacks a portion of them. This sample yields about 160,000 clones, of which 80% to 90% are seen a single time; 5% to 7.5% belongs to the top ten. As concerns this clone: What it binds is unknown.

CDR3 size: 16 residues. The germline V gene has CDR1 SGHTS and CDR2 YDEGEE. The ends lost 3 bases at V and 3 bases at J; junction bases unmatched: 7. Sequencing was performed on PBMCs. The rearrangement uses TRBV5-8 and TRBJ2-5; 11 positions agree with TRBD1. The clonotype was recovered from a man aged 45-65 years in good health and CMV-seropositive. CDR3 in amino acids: CASSSGTGGLEETQYF. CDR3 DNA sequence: TGTGCCAGCAGCTCCGGGACAGGGGGATTGGAAGAGACCCAGTACTTC.